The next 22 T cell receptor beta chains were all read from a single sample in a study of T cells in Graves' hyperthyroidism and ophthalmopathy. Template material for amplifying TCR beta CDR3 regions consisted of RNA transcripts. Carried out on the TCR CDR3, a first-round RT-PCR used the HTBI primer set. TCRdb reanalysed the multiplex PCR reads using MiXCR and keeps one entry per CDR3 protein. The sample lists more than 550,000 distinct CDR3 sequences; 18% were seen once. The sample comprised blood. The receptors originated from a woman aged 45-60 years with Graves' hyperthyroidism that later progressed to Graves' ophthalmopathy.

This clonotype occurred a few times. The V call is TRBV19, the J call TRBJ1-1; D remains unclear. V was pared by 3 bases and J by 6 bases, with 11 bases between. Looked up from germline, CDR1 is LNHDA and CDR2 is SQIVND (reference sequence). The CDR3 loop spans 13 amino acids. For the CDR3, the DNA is TGTGCCAGTAGTATCGCAATAGAGGCTGAAGCTTTCTTT. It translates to CASSIAIEAEAFF.

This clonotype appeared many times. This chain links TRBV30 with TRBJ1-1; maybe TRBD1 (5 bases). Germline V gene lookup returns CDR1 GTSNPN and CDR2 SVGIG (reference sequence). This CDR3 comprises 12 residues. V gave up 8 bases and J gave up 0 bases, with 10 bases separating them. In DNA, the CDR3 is TGTGCCGGGCCGGGGGTGAACACTGAAGCTTTCTTT. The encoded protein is CAGPGVNTEAFF.

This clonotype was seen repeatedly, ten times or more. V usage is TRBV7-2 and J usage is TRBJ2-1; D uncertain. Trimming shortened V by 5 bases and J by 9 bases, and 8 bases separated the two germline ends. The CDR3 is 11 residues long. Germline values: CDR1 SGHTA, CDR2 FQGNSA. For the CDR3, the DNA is TGTGCCAGCAGCCAAAGCAGTGAGCAGTTCTTC. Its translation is CASSQSSEQFF.

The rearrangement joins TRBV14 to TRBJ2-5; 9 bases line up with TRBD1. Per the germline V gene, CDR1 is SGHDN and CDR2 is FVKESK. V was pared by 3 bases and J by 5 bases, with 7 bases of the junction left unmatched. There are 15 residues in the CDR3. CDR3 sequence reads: CASSHQTGGRETQYF. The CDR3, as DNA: TGTGCCAGCAGCCATCAGACAGGGGGTAGGGAGACCCAGTACTTC.

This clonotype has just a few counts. CDR3 sequence reads: CSVGREGDEGQPQHF. The CDR3 DNA follows: TGCAGCGTTGGGAGGGAAGGGGATGAGGGTCAGCCCCAGCATTTT. The V call is TRBV29-1, the J call TRBJ1-5; the D gene is possibly TRBD1 (5 bases). Deletions cut 4 bases from V and 6 bases from J, with 19 bases between. The CDR3 sequence is 15 residues long. Germline CDR1 and CDR2: SQVTM and ANQGSEA.

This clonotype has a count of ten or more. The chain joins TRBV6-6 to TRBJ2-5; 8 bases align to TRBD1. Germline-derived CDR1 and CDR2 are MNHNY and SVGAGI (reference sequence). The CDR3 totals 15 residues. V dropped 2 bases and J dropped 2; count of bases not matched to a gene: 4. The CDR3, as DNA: TGTGCCAGCAGTTACGATCGGGACAGGCAAGAGACCCAGTACTTC. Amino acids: CASSYDRDRQETQYF.

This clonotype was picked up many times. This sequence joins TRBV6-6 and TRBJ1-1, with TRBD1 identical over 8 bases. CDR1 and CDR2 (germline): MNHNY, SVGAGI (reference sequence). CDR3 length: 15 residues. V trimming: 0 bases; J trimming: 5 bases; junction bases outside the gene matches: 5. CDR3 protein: CASSYSNQGATEAFF. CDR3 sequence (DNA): TGTGCCAGCAGTTACTCGAATCAGGGGGCAACTGAAGCTTTCTTT.

CDR3 protein: CSDPGQDVPYEQYF. CDR3 nucleotide sequence: TGCAGCGACCCGGGACAGGATGTCCCCTACGAGCAGTACTTC. The chain carries TRBV29-1 and TRBJ2-7, with 8 bases that match TRBD1. Germline loops: CDR1 SQVTM, CDR2 ANQGSEA. The length of the CDR3 is 14 residues. J was trimmed by 2 bases and V by 7 bases; bases with no gene match: 10.

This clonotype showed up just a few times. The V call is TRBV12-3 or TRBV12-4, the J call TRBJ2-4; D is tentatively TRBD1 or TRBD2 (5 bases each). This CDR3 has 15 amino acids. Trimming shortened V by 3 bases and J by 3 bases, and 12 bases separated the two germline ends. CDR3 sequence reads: CASSFSRGVKNIQYF. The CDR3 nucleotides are TGTGCCAGCAGTTTTTCGAGGGGCGTCAAAAACATTCAGTACTTC.

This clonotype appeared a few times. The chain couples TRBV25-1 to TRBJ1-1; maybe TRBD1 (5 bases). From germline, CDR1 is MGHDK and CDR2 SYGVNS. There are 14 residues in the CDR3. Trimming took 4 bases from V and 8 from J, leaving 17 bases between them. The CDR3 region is CASSGTGRPLEAFF. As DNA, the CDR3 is TGTGCCAGCAGTGGTACAGGTAGACCCTTAGAAGCTTTCTTT.

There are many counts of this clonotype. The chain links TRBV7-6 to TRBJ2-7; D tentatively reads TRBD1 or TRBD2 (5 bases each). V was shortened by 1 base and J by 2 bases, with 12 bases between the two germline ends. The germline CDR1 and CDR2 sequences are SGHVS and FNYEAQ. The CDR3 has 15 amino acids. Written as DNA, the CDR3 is TGTGCCAGCAGCTTAGAGGGAAGGGACGCCTACGAGCAGTACTTC. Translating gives CASSLEGRDAYEQYF.

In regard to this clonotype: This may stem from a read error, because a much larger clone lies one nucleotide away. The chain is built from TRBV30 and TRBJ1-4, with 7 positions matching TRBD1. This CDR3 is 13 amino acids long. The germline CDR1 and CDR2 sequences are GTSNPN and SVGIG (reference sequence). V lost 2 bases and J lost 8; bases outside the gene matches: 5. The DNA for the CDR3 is TGTGCCTGGAGTACAGGGGCAACGGAAAAACTGTTTTTT. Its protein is CAWSTGATEKLFF. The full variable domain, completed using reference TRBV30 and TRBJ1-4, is SQTIHQWPATLVQPVGSPLSLECTVEGTSNPNLYWYRQAAGRGLQLLFYSVGIGQISSEVPQNLSASRPQDRQFILSSKKLLLSDSGFYLCAWSTGATEKLFFGSGTQLSVL.

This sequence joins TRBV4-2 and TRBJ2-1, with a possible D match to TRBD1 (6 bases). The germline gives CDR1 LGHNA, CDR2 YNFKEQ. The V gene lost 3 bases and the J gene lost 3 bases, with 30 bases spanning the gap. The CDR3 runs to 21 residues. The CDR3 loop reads CASSHLASANGGGRIYNEQFF. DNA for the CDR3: TGTGCCAGCAGCCATTTGGCATCGGCGAATGGGGGCGGGCGGATCTACAATGAGCAGTTCTTC.

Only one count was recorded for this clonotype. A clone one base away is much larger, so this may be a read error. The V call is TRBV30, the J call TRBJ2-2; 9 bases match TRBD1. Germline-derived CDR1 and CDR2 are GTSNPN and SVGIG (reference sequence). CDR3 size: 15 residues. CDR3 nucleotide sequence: TGTGCCCGGAGTCAGTGGGACAGGGACACCGGGGAGCTGTTTTTT. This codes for CARSQWDRDTGELFF.

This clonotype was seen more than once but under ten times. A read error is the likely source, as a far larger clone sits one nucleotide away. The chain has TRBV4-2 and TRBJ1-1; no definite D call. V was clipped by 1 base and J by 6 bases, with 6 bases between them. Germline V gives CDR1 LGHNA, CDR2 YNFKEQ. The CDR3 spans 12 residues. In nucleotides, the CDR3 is TGTGCCAGCAGCCAAGGGGTCGCTGAAGCTTTCTTT. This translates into CASSQGVAEAFF.

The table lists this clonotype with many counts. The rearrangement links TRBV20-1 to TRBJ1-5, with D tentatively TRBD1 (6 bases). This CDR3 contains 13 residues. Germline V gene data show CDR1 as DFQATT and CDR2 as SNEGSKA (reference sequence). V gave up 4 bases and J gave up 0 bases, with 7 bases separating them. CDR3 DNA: TGCAGTGCTAAGGGGGATAGCAATCAGCCCCAGCATTTT. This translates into CSAKGDSNQPQHF.

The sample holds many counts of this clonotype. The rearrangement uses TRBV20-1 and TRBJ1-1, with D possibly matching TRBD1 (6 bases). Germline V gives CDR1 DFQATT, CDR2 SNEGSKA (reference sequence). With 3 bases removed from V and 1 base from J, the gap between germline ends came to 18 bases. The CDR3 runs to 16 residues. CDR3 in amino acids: CSASRGTPTSNTEAFF. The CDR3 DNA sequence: TGCAGTGCTAGTCGGGGGACACCAACTTCGAACACTGAAGCTTTCTTT.

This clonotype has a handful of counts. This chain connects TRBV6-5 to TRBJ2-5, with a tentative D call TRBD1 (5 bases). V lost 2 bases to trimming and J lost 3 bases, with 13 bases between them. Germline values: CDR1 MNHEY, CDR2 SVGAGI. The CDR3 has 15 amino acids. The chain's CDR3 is CASSYGAGLEETQYF. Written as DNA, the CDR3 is TGTGCCAGCAGTTACGGAGCAGGGCTGGAAGAGACCCAGTACTTC.

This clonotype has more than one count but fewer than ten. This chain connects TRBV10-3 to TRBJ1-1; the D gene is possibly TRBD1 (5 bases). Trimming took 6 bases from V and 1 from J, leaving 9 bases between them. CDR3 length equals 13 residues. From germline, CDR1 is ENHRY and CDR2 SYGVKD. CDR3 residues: CAIRGTENTEAFF. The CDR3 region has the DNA TGTGCCATCAGGGGGACGGAGAACACTGAAGCTTTCTTT.

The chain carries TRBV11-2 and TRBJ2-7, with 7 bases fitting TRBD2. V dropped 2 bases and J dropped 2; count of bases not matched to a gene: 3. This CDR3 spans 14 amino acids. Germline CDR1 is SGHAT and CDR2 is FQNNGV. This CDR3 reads CASSLQRGPYEQYF. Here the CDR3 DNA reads TGTGCCAGCAGCTTACAGCGGGGTCCCTACGAGCAGTACTTC.

The CDR3 spells CASSVEGNRADTQYF. CDR3 nucleotides: TGTGCCAGCAGCGTAGAAGGGAATAGGGCGGATACGCAGTATTTT. The chain couples TRBV9 to TRBJ2-3, with unresolved D. V dropped 0 bases and J dropped 6 bases, with 14 bases sitting between them. CDR3 length equals 15 residues. Per the germline V gene, CDR1 is SGDLS and CDR2 is YYNGEE.

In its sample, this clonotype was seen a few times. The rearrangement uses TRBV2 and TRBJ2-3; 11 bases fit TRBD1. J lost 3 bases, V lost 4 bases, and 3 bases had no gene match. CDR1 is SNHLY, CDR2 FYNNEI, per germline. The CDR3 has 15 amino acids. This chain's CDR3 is CASSVDRGRTDTQYF. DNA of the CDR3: TGTGCCAGCAGTGTGGACAGGGGGCGTACAGATACGCAGTATTTT.